This T cell receptor (beta chain) was sequenced during a study of shared clonotypes between healthy human individuals. Findings of the study overall: Represented diversity, genetic and exposure-history alike, was limited by few donors. Rarefaction gave evidence that sorted-subset sequencing remained incomplete despite large depth.

Between the trimmed V and J ends, which lost 5 bases and 2 bases, there was a span of 16 bases. The CDR3 covers 15 residues. The germline V gene has CDR1 SEHNR and CDR2 FQNEAQ (reference sequence). A remark on this clone: The target antigen is unknown.

The DNA input per sorted-subset replicate PCR was roughly 180 ng, corresponding to 32,000 or so T cell genomes. Libraries were prepared by immunoSEQ multiplex PCR; TCRdb keeps only in-frame clonotypes and omits some of them. In the table there are a few million clones, 85% to 95% of which are singletons. As defined, naive CD8 cells were CD45RO-negative and positively selected for CCR7, with terminally differentiated effector memory CD45RA+ cells excluded. The sequenced material came from naive CD8+ T cells from PBMCs. The gene calls are TRBV7-9 and TRBJ2-7, with D tentatively TRBD1 (6 bases). This TCR was sampled from a man between 18 and 29 years old in good health. Some clones in this sample may be carry-over from other donors' samples. The CDR3 nucleotides are TGTGCCAGCAGCAGTCCGACAGGCCAACCCTACGAGCAGTACTTC. Translating gives CASSSPTGQPYEQYF.